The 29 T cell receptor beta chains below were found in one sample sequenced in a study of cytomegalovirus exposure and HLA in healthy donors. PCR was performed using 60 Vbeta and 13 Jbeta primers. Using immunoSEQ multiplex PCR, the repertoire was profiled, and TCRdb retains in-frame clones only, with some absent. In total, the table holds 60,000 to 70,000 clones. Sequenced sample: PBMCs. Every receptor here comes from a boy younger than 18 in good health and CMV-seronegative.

Here the CDR3 reads CASSLVSSYTEAFF. DNA of the CDR3: TGTGCCAGCAGCTTAGTATCGTCTTACACTGAAGCTTTCTTT. The chain carries TRBV7-2 and TRBJ1-1; D unclear. The CDR3 is 14 residues long. Trimming pared 1 base from V and 3 bases from J, leaving 9 bases between. Germline V gives CDR1 SGHTA, CDR2 FQGNSA.

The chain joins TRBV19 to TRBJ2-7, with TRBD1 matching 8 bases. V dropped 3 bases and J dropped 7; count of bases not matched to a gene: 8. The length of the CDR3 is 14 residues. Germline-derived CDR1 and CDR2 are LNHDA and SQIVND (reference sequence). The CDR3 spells CASSIQGASNEQYF. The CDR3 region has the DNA TGTGCCAGTAGTATCCAGGGGGCATCGAATGAGCAGTACTTC.

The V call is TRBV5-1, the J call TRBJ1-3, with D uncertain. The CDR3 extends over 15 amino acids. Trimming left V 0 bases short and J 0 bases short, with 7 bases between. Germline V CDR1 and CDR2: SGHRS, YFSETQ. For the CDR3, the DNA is TGCGCCAGCAGCTTGGGACACTTCTCTGGAAACACCATATATTTT. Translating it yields CASSLGHFSGNTIYF.

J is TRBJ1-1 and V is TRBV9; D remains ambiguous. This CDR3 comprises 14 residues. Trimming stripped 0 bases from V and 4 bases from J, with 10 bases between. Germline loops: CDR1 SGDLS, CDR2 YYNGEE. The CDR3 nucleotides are TGTGCCAGCAGCGTAGCTGGCCCACGCACTGAAGCTTTCTTT. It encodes CASSVAGPRTEAFF. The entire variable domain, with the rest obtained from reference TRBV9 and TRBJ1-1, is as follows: DSGVTQTPKHLITATGQRVTLRCSPRSGDLSVYWYQQSLDQGLQFLIQYYNGEERAKGNILERFSAQQFPDLHSELNLSSLELGDSALYFCASSVAGPRTEAFFGQGTRLTVV.

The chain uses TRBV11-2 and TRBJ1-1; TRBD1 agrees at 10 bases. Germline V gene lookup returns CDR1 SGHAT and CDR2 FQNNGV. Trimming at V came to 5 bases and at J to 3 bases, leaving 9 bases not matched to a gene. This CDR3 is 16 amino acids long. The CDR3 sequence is CASSRGTGDLDTEAFF. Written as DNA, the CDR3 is TGTGCCAGCAGCCGCGGGACAGGGGATTTAGACACTGAAGCTTTCTTT.

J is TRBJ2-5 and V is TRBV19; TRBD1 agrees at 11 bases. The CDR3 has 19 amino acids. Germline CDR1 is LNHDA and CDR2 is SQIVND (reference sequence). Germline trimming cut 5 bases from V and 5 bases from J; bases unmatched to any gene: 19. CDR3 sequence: CASSARTGGAIQEVETQYF. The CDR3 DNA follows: TGTGCCAGTAGTGCAAGGACAGGGGGCGCAATCCAAGAAGTGGAGACCCAGTACTTC.

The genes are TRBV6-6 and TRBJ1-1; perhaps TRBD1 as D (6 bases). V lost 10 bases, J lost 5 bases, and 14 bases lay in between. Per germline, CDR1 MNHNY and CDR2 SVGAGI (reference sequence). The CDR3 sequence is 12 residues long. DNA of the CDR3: TGTGCCATCGGAACAGGGTTGACTGAAGCTTTCTTT. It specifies CAIGTGLTEAFF.

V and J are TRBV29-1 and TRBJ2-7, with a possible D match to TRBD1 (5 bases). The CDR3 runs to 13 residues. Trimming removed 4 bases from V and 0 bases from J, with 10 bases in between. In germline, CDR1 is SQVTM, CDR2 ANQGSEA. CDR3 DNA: TGCAGCGTTGGCTCAGGGCCCTCCTACGAGCAGTACTTC. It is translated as CSVGSGPSYEQYF.

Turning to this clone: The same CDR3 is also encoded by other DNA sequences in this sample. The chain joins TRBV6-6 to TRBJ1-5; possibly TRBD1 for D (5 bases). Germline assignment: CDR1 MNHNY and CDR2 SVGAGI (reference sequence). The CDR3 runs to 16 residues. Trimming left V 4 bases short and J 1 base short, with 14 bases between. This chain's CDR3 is CASSLRGRGSNQPQHF. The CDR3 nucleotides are TGTGCCAGCAGTTTACGTGGAAGGGGAAGCAATCAGCCCCAGCATTTT.

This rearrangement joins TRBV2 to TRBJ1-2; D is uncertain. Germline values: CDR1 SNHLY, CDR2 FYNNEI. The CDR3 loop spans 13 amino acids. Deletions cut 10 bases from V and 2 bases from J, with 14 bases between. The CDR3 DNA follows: TGTGCCACCAGGCGGCCCGGCAACTATGGCTACACCTTC. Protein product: CATRRPGNYGYTF.

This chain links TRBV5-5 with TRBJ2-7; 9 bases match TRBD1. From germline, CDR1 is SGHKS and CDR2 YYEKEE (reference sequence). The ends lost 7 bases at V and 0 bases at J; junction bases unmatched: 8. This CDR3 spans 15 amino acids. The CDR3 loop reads CASGRVGQGSYEQYF. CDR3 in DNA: TGTGCCAGCGGAAGAGTGGGACAGGGCTCCTACGAGCAGTACTTC.

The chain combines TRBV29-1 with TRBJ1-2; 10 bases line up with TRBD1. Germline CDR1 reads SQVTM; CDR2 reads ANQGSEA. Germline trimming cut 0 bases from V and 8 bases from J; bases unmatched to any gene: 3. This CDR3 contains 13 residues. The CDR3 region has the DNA TGCAGCGTTGAAGAAGGGACAGGGGAAGGCTACACCTTC. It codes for CSVEEGTGEGYTF. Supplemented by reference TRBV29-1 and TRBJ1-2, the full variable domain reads SAVISQKPSRDICQRGTSLTIQCQVDSQVTMMFWYRQQPGQSLTLIATANQGSEATYESGFVIDKFPISRPNLTFSTLTVSNMSPEDSSIYLCSVEEGTGEGYTFGSGTRLTVV.

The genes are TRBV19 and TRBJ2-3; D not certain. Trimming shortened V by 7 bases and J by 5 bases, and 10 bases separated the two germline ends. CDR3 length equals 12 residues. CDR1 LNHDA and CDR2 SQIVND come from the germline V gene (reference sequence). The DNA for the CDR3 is TGTGCCAGTAATTCTATAGAAGATACGCAGTATTTT. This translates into CASNSIEDTQYF.

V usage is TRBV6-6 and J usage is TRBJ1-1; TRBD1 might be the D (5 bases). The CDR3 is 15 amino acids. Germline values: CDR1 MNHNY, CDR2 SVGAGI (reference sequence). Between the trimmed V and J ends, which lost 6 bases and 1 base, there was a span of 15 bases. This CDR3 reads CASRGGGTANTEAFF. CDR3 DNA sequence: TGTGCCAGCAGGGGGGGAGGGACGGCGAACACTGAAGCTTTCTTT.

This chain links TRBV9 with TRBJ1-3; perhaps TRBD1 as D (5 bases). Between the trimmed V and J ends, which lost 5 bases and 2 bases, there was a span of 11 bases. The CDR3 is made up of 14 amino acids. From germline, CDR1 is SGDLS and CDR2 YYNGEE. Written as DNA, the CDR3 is TGTGCCAGCAGTGCCTGGGGGGCTGGAAACACCATATATTTT. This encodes CASSAWGAGNTIYF.

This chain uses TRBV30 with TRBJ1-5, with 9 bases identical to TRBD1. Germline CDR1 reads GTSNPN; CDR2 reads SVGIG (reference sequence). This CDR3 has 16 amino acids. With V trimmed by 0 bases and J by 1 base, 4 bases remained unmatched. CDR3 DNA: TGTGCCTGGAGTGTCGGGGGACAGGGAAGCAATCAGCCCCAGCATTTT. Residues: CAWSVGGQGSNQPQHF.

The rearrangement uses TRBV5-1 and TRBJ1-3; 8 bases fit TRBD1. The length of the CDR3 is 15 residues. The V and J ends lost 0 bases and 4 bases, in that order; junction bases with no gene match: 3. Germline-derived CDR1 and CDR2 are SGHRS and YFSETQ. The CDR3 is CASSLGDRLGNTIYF. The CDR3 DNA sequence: TGCGCCAGCAGCTTGGGGGACAGGCTAGGAAACACCATATATTTT.

Here the CDR3 reads CASSPRDRAASGANVLTF. The CDR3 nucleotides read TGTGCCAGTAGTCCCCGGGACAGGGCCGCCTCTGGGGCCAACGTCCTGACTTTC. The chain combines TRBV19 with TRBJ2-6; 9 nucleotides match TRBD1. Trimming cost V 5 bases and J 0 bases; bases outside gene matches: 8. The germline V gene has CDR1 LNHDA and CDR2 SQIVND (reference sequence). The CDR3 is 18 amino acids.

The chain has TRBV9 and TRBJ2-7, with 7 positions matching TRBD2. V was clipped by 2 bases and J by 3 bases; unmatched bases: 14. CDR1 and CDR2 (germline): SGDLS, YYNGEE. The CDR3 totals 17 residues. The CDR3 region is CASSVGIRDGGDYEQYF. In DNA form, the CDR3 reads TGTGCCAGCAGCGTGGGGATCAGGGATGGGGGGGACTACGAGCAGTACTTC. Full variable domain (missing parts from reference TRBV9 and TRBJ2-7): DSGVTQTPKHLITATGQRVTLRCSPRSGDLSVYWYQQSLDQGLQFLIQYYNGEERAKGNILERFSAQQFPDLHSELNLSSLELGDSALYFCASSVGIRDGGDYEQYFGPGTRLTVT.

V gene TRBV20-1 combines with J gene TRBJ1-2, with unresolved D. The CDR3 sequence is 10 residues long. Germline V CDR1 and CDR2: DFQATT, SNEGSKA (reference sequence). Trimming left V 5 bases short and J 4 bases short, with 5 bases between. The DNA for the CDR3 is TGCAGTGCTCCTTTCTATGGCTACACCTTC. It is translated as CSAPFYGYTF.

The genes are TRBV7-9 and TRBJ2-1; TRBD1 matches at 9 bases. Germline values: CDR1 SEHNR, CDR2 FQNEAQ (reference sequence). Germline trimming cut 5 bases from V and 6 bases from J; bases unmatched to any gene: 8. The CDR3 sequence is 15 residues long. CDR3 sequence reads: CASSRPQTGGNEQFF. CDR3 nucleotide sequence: TGTGCCAGCAGCCGGCCGCAGACAGGGGGCAATGAGCAGTTCTTC. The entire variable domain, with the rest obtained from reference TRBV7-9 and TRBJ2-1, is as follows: DTGVSQNPRHKITKRGQNVTFRCDPISEHNRLYWYRQTLGQGPEFLTYFQNEAQLEKSRLLSDRFSAERPKGSFSTLEIQRTEQGDSAMYLCASSRPQTGGNEQFFGPGTRLTVL.

In DNA form, the CDR3 reads TGTGCCAGCAGCTTAGAGGGACAGTTCTACAATGAGCAGTTCTTC. Translating it yields CASSLEGQFYNEQFF. The rearrangement uses TRBV7-2 and TRBJ2-1; TRBD1 agrees at 7 bases. CDR3 length equals 15 residues. Germline lookup yields CDR1 SGHTA and CDR2 FQGNSA. V shed 1 base, J shed 3 bases, and the junction held 3 bases outside the gene matches.

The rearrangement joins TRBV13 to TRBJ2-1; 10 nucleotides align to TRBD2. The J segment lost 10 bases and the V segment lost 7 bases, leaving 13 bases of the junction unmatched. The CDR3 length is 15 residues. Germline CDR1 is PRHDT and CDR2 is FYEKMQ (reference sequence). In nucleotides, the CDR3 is TGTGCCAGCACCCCGGCTAGCGGGAGTTCTGGGGAGCAGTTCTTC. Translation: CASTPASGSSGEQFF.

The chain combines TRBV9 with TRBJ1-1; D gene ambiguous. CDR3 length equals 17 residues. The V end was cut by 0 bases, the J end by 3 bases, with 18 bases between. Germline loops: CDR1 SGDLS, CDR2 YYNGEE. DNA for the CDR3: TGTGCCAGCAGCGTAGGGCTGCTGGGAGTGGAGGACACTGAAGCTTTCTTT. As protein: CASSVGLLGVEDTEAFF. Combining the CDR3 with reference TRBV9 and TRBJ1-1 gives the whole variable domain DSGVTQTPKHLITATGQRVTLRCSPRSGDLSVYWYQQSLDQGLQFLIQYYNGEERAKGNILERFSAQQFPDLHSELNLSSLELGDSALYFCASSVGLLGVEDTEAFFGQGTRLTVV.

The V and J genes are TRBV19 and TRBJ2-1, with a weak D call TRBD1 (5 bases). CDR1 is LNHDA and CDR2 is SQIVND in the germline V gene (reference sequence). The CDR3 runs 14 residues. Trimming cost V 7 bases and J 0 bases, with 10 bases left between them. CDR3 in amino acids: CASKGVSSYNEQFF. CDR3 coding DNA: TGTGCCAGTAAAGGGGTCAGCTCCTACAATGAGCAGTTCTTC.

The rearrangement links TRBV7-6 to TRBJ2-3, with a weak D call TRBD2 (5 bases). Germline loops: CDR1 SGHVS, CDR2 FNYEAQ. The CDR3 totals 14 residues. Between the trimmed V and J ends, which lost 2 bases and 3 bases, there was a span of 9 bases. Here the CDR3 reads CASSLPTGTDTQYF. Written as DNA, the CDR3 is TGTGCCAGCAGCTTACCAACGGGGACAGATACGCAGTATTTT. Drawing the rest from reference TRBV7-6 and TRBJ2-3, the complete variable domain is GAGVSQSPRYKVTKRGQDVALRCDPISGHVSLYWYRQALGQGPEFLTYFNYEAQQDKSGLPNDRFSAERPEGSISTLTIQRTEQRDSAMYRCASSLPTGTDTQYFGPGTRLTVL.

CDR3 residues: CASSPQGISTDTQYF. CDR3 DNA sequence: TGTGCCAGCAGCCCGCAGGGAATTAGCACAGATACGCAGTATTTT. This chain links TRBV7-2 with TRBJ2-3; D is perhaps TRBD1 (5 bases). V gave up 5 bases and J gave up 0 bases, with 12 bases separating them. The CDR3 runs 15 residues. In germline, CDR1 is SGHTA, CDR2 FQGNSA.

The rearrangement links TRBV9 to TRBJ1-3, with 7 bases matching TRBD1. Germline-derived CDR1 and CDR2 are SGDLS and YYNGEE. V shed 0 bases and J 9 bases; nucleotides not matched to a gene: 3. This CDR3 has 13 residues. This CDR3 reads CASSVEGAGTIYF. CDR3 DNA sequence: TGTGCCAGCAGCGTAGAGGGGGCGGGCACCATATATTTT.

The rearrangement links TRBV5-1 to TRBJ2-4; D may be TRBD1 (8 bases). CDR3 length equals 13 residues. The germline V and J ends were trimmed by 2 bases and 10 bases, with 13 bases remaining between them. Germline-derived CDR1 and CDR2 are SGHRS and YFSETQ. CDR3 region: CASSFGQGGIQYF. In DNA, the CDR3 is TGCGCCAGCAGCTTCGGACAGGGAGGGATTCAGTACTTC.